These 9 T cell receptor beta chains were all obtained from the same sample, sequenced in a study of blood T cell repertoires in COVID-19 (dated by TCRdb to the early 2020s). Libraries were built with the immunoSEQ multiplex PCR assay. What TCRdb holds here is the immuneACCESS table cut down to in-frame rearrangements. Part of the clones is not present; checked against another copy, under half of the missing clones reflect an unresolved V gene, and the others are unexplained. This sample has 130,000 to 150,000 clones in its table, and 87% of those were observed once. The ten top clones hold over 0.8% of the sample. Sample: peripheral blood. The receptors were sampled from a woman between 45 and 60 years old with acute or convalescent COVID-19.

The chain couples TRBV5-6 to TRBJ1-4, with 7 bases lining up with TRBD1. Looked up from germline, CDR1 is SGHDT and CDR2 is YYEEEE. After removal of 2 bases from V and 8 bases from J, the junction contained 6 bases not matched to a gene. The CDR3 runs to 14 residues. The CDR3 loop reads CASSFGTVGEKLFF. As DNA, the CDR3 is TGTGCCAGCAGCTTTGGGACAGTAGGAGAAAAACTGTTTTTT.

The chain is built from TRBV10-3 and TRBJ2-2; D may be TRBD2 (6 bases). Deletions cut 6 bases from V and 5 bases from J, with 16 bases between. The CDR3 has 15 amino acids. Germline-derived CDR1 and CDR2 are ENHRY and SYGVKD. For the CDR3, the DNA is TGTGCCATCAGCTCCCGGGGCGGGGAAACCGGGGAGCTGTTTTTT. This encodes CAISSRGGETGELFF.

The chain joins TRBV25-1 to TRBJ2-7; the D gene is possibly TRBD1 (6 bases). Germline CDR1 is MGHDK and CDR2 is SYGVNS. The V gene lost 5 bases and the J gene lost 0 bases, with 8 bases spanning the gap. The CDR3 extends over 13 amino acids. The DNA of the CDR3 is TGTGCCAGCAGTTGGACAGACTCCTACGAGCAGTACTTC. As protein: CASSWTDSYEQYF.

The chain employs TRBV4-1 and TRBJ2-1; D perhaps matches TRBD2 (6 bases). Trimming removed 1 base from V and 4 bases from J, with 8 bases in between. This CDR3 has 14 amino acids. Germline loops: CDR1 MGHRA, CDR2 YSYEKL. CDR3 region: CASSQGEVYNEQFF. DNA for the CDR3: TGCGCCAGCAGCCAAGGGGAGGTTTACAATGAGCAGTTCTTC.

The rearrangement joins TRBV27 to TRBJ1-6; no clear D. Germline V gives CDR1 MNHEY, CDR2 SMNVEV (reference sequence). The V gene lost 3 bases and the J gene lost 7 bases, with 10 bases spanning the gap. This CDR3 is 14 amino acids long. The CDR3 protein is CASSFRGSNSPLHF. In nucleotides, the CDR3 is TGTGCCAGCAGTTTCCGCGGGTCGAATTCACCCCTCCACTTT.

V and J are TRBV4-1 and TRBJ2-7; 9 nucleotides line up with TRBD1. With V trimmed by 4 bases and J by 3 bases, 7 bases remained unmatched. CDR3 length: 15 amino acids. Germline lookup yields CDR1 MGHRA and CDR2 YSYEKL. The CDR3 DNA reads TGCGCCAGCAGCCTGGACAGGGGCCGGAACTACGAGCAGTACTTC. Protein sequence: CASSLDRGRNYEQYF.

The V call is TRBV11-2, the J call TRBJ2-1, with D perhaps TRBD1 (6 bases). There are 17 residues in the CDR3. The V end was cut by 4 bases, the J end by 8 bases, with 24 bases between. Looked up from germline, CDR1 is SGHAT and CDR2 is FQNNGV. Here the CDR3 reads CASSSRIRGPGGDEQFF. The CDR3 nucleotides read TGTGCCAGCAGCTCAAGAATCAGGGGACCTGGAGGCGATGAGCAGTTCTTC.

The table lists this clone with a count of one. The chain's CDR3 is CASSKAWQGAHTGELFF. In DNA form, the CDR3 reads TGTGCCAGCAGCAAAGCGTGGCAGGGGGCGCACACCGGGGAGCTGTTTTTT. V usage is TRBV21-1 and J usage is TRBJ2-2; the table's D call, TRBD1, has no DNA check behind it. TRBV21-1 represents a pseudogene. The CDR3 runs 17 residues.

The CDR3 loop is CATSEARTSNEQFF. CDR3 nucleotides: TGTGCCACCAGTGAGGCCCGGACTAGCAATGAGCAGTTCTTC. J is TRBJ2-1 and V is TRBV24-1; 7 nucleotides align to TRBD2. Per germline, CDR1 KGHDR and CDR2 SFDVKD. The V gene end was trimmed by 4 bases and the J gene end by 6 bases; junction bases not matched to a gene: 5. The CDR3 totals 14 residues.